A single sample is the source of the 9 T cell receptor beta chains below, sequenced in a study of neurological immune-mediated disorders (dated by TCRdb to about 2019). Receptor libraries were prepared by 5' RACE. Instrument on record: Illumina HiSeq 2500. TCRdb applied fastp at Q25 and MiXCR to the public reads, then kept only in-frame beta chains. Rows with a matching CDR3 protein are joined into one entry that keeps the most common DNA and genes. The sample includes approximately 82,000 distinct CDR3 sequences, with approximately 13% observed a single time. The top ten clonotypes cover 5% of the sample. The label giving this sample's time point can be read as: longitudinal time-point 2. What was sequenced was PBMCs. These receptors were taken from a female donor with HTLV-1-associated myelopathy (HAM/TSP).

This clonotype was observed at least ten times. V and J are TRBV12-3 or TRBV12-4 and TRBJ2-7, with D perhaps matching TRBD1 or TRBD2 (6 bases each). The CDR3 is 16 amino acids. V shed 6 bases and J shed 2 bases, with 20 bases lying between them. CDR3 nucleotide sequence: TGTGCCAGCAGCCCTGGGGGGCCCCTTACGCCCTACGAGCAGTACTTC. This encodes CASSPGGPLTPYEQYF.

This clonotype was counted many times. The rearrangement links TRBV12-3 or TRBV12-4 to TRBJ1-4, with D uncertain. The CDR3 contains 15 residues. Trimming pared 7 bases from V and 0 bases from J, leaving 12 bases between. The CDR3 sequence: CASTLSHATNEKLFF. The CDR3 nucleotides are TGTGCCAGCACCCTTTCTCATGCAACTAATGAAAAACTGTTTTTT.

This clonotype has ten or more counts. The DNA of the CDR3 is TGCGCCAGCAGCCAAGCAGCGGGGGGCTATCGCAATGAGCAGTTCTTC. Its protein product is CASSQAAGGYRNEQFF. The chain recombines TRBV5-1 with TRBJ2-1; the match to TRBD2 covers 9 bases. The CDR3 is made up of 16 amino acids. V lost 4 bases to trimming and J lost 6 bases; unmatched junction nucleotides: 11. The germline V gene encodes CDR1 SGHRS and CDR2 YFSETQ.

This clonotype was recorded at least ten times. The chain combines TRBV15 with TRBJ2-1; 8 bases line up with TRBD1. The CDR3 length is 15 residues. V trimming: 3 bases; J trimming: 7 bases; junction bases outside the gene matches: 8. Germline assignment: CDR1 LNHNV and CDR2 YYDKDF (reference sequence). CDR3 sequence: CATSSLDRDVNEQFF. The CDR3 nucleotides read TGTGCCACCAGCAGCTTGGACAGGGACGTAAATGAGCAGTTCTTC.

This clonotype was observed at least ten times. This sequence joins TRBV5-1 and TRBJ2-2; D may be TRBD1 (6 bases). The CDR3 is 15 residues long. V was shortened by 0 bases and J by 1 base, with 7 bases between the two germline ends. Germline loops: CDR1 SGHRS, CDR2 YFSETQ. The CDR3: CASSLAGQNTGELFF. CDR3 sequence (DNA): TGCGCCAGCAGCTTGGCGGGACAGAACACCGGGGAGCTGTTTTTT.

The table lists this clonotype with many counts. The gene calls are TRBV7-9 and TRBJ1-4; D is uncertain. Trimming removed 2 bases from V and 2 bases from J, with 9 bases in between. Germline lookup yields CDR1 SEHNR and CDR2 FQNEAQ (reference sequence). The CDR3 contains 15 residues. The CDR3: CASSLYGATNEKLFF. CDR3 DNA: TGTGCCAGCAGCTTATACGGCGCCACTAATGAAAAACTGTTTTTT.

This clonotype was detected only a few times. V is TRBV2 and J is TRBJ2-1; a possible D gene is TRBD2 (5 bases). The V and J ends lost 2 bases and 3 bases respectively, with 14 bases between them. The germline gives CDR1 SNHLY, CDR2 FYNNEI. The CDR3 sequence is 16 residues long. The CDR3 DNA sequence: TGTGCCAGCAGTGAAAGGGCAAGAGGGATCTACAATGAGCAGTTCTTC. As protein: CASSERARGIYNEQFF.

This clonotype was observed many times. The CDR3 does not close with the conserved phenylalanine or tryptophan, likely indicating a read error. Because the CDR3's place on the DNA is in doubt, the DNA is left out and the CDR3 is given as listed by TCRdb. The V and J genes are TRBV12-3 or TRBV12-4 and TRBJ1-1; the table calls TRBD1, which could not be checked here. The CDR3 is 11 amino acids long, termini counted. The CDR3 spells CASSLGGVPSI.

This clonotype was seen at least ten times. This chain connects TRBV5-1 to TRBJ1-2, with D possibly matching TRBD1 (5 bases). Germline assignment: CDR1 SGHRS and CDR2 YFSETQ. CDR3 length: 16 residues. With 2 bases removed from V and 12 bases from J, the gap between germline ends came to 26 bases. The CDR3 DNA follows: TGCGCCAGCAGCTTATTATCCGGGGCCGCCTATGGAAGGGACACCTTC. Its protein is CASSLLSGAAYGRDTF.